This T cell receptor (beta chain) was profiled in a study of cytomegalovirus exposure and HLA in healthy donors. Study in general: In an early release, HLA-typed donors contributed about 80 million unique TCR sequences.

PCR was performed using 60 Vbeta and 13 Jbeta primers. Libraries were prepared by immunoSEQ multiplex PCR; TCRdb keeps only in-frame clonotypes and omits some of them. Of about 120,000 clones in the sample, under 80% were seen once. Healthy bone marrow donors made up the donor group. The V and J ends lost 4 bases and 0 bases, in that order; junction bases with no gene match: 7. Per germline, CDR1 MNHNS and CDR2 SASEGT. This CDR3 contains 16 residues. The origin of this receptor is a man aged 60 to 69 in good health and CMV-seropositive. V and J are TRBV6-1 and TRBJ2-3, with 7 positions matching TRBD2. Sequences were obtained from PBMCs. CDR3 DNA sequence: TGTGCCAGCAGTGCCCTACTAGCGACTAGCACAGATACGCAGTATTTT. This encodes CASSALLATSTDTQYF.